The clone carrying this T cell receptor (beta chain) appeared a few times. No antigen is known for it. Germline-derived CDR1 and CDR2 are LNHDA and SQIVND (reference sequence). The CDR3 sequence is 11 residues long. V lost 6 bases and J lost 7, with 7 bases in between. This entry comes from a study of vaccination and CD4 T cells after COVID-19. Cultured CD4+ T-cell DNA underwent Oncomine TCR Beta short-read sequencing. One entry per CDR3 protein results from TCRdb running MiXCR on the PCR reads. This repertoire shows around 15,000 distinct CDR3 sequences, around 48% found once; its top ten account for 10% to 15%. Regarding time point: late sampling 161 to 241 days after vaccination in three convalescent patients. The sample's treatment: roughly ten-day PBMC culture with coronavirus spike peptide pools or control peptides (ViraFEST assay).

Sample: CD4+ T cells from blood, cultured in vitro, taken about 7 months after SARS-CoV-2 vaccination. This sequence originates from a human donor who had recovered from COVID-19. V usage is TRBV19 and J usage is TRBJ2-1; no clear D gene. The CDR3 is CASRHHNEQFF. CDR3 nucleotide sequence: TGTGCCAGTAGACACCATAATGAGCAGTTCTTC.